The clone carrying this TCR beta chain has more than one count but fewer than ten. Its specificity is unknown. RNA transcripts provided the source from which TCR beta CDR3 regions were amplified. Primed by the HTBI set, a first-round RT-PCR was run on the TCR CDR3. In TCRdb, the multiplex PCR reads were re-called with MiXCR into one record per CDR3 protein. Of approximately 560,000 distinct CDR3 sequences in the sample, around 16% were seen once. The record originates from a study of T cells in Graves' hyperthyroidism and ophthalmopathy. Regarding the study as a whole: From stable hyperthyroidism, ophthalmopathy was set apart by a 13 V-J model.

The CDR3 consists of 11 residues. V gave up 4 bases and J gave up 2 bases, with 6 bases separating them. The germline gives CDR1 SQVTM, CDR2 ANQGSEA. The sequenced material came from blood. This TCR derives from a woman aged 25 to 39 with Graves' hyperthyroidism. This chain links TRBV29-1 with TRBJ2-7; D is unresolved. The CDR3: CSVGWTYEQYF. The DNA for the CDR3 is TGCAGCGTTGGTTGGACCTACGAGCAGTACTTC.